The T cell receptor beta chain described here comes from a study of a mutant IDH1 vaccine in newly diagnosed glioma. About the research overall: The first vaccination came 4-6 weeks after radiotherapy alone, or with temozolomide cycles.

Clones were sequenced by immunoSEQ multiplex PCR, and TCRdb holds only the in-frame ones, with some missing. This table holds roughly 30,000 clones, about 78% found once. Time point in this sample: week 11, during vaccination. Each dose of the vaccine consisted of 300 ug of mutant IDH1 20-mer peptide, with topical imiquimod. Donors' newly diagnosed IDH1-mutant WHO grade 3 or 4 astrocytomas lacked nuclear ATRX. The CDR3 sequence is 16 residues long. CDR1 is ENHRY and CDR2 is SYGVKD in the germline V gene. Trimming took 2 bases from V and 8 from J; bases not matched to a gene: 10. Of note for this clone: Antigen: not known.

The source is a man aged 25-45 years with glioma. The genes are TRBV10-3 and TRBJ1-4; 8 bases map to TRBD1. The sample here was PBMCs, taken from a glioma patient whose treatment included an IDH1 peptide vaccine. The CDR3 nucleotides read TGTGCCATCAGTGAGGCCGAGGGGGCAGGGGGCGAAAAACTGTTTTTT. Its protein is CAISEAEGAGGEKLFF.